This T cell receptor (beta chain) was captured in a study of shared clonotypes between healthy human individuals. Clones were sequenced by immunoSEQ multiplex PCR, and TCRdb holds only the in-frame ones, with some missing. The repertoire holds about 1 million clones, with roughly 75% as singletons. V was pared by 6 bases and J by 7 bases, with 13 bases between. The CDR3 has 14 residues. Per germline, CDR1 MNHEY and CDR2 SVGAGI. This sequence was found in a young man in good health. Sequencing was performed on memory CD4+ T cells sorted from blood. The subset denotes: CD45RA-negative fraction. The chain has TRBV6-5 and TRBJ1-6, with D tentatively TRBD1 (6 bases). CDR3 in amino acids: CASRETGINSPLHF. The CDR3 nucleotides read TGTGCCAGCAGGGAAACAGGGATAAATTCACCCCTCCACTTT.